This entry lists 31 T cell receptor beta chains sequenced from one sample in a study of OX40 agonist ivuxolimab in advanced cancers. TCRdb's table, derived via immunoSEQ multiplex PCR, lists solely in-frame clones and lacks some. The data hold 85,000 or so clones, with 86% observed a single time. Here the sequenced sample was CD4+ or CD8+ T cells sorted from blood, taken in a trial of the OX40 agonist ivuxolimab. All receptors come from an adult with an advanced solid tumor such as melanoma, head and neck, liver or kidney cancer.

The CDR3 sequence: CASSVSTQGFGEQFF. The CDR3 DNA reads TGTGCCAGTAGTGTGTCGACTCAGGGTTTTGGTGAGCAGTTCTTC. The V and J genes are TRBV19 and TRBJ2-1, with D perhaps matching TRBD1 (5 bases). This CDR3 is 15 amino acids long. Germline V gene lookup returns CDR1 LNHDA and CDR2 SQIVND (reference sequence). V lost 5 bases, J lost 9 bases, and 20 bases lay in between.

This chain links TRBV28 with TRBJ1-5; D not resolved. Trimming shortened V by 3 bases and J by 4 bases, and 7 bases separated the two germline ends. CDR3 size: 13 residues. Germline CDR1 and CDR2: MDHEN and SYDVKM. In DNA, the CDR3 is TGTGCCAGCAGTTTTATTGGAAATCAGCCCCAGCATTTT. This gives the protein CASSFIGNQPQHF.

The genes are TRBV6-1 and TRBJ2-5, with a possible D match to TRBD1 (6 bases). V was trimmed by 5 bases and J by 4 bases, leaving 14 bases between them. This CDR3 has 14 residues. From germline, CDR1 is MNHNS and CDR2 SASEGT. The CDR3: CASSTLTGGETQYF. The DNA of the CDR3 is TGTGCCAGCAGTACACTGACAGGCGGAGAGACCCAGTACTTC.

In its sample, this clone was seen once. The chain recombines TRBV6-1 with TRBJ1-5; no clear D. The length of the CDR3 is 12 residues. Trimming took off 5 bases at V and 5 bases at J, with 7 bases between the two ends. CDR1 is MNHNS and CDR2 is SASEGT in the germline V gene. CDR3 sequence: CASSNRDQPQHF. The CDR3 DNA reads as TGTGCCAGCAGTAACCGCGATCAGCCCCAGCATTTT.

The table lists this clone with a count of one. This chain joins TRBV7-2 and TRBJ1-2; D remains unclear. This CDR3 region has 16 residues. Germline CDR1 reads SGHTA; CDR2 reads FQGNSA. V was trimmed by 7 bases and J by 4 bases, leaving 22 bases between them. CDR3 bases: TGTGCCAGCACTCCACCGGGGTTTTCGGGAGTCTATGGCTACACCTTC. It is translated as CASTPPGFSGVYGYTF.

The gene calls are TRBV4-3 and TRBJ2-6; 7 nucleotides line up with TRBD1. This CDR3 has 16 amino acids. Germline values: CDR1 LGHNA, CDR2 YSLEER. V lost 4 bases to trimming and J lost 2 bases; unmatched junction nucleotides: 5. CDR3 DNA: TGCGCCAGCAGCCTAAACACAGGGGCTGGGGCCAACGTCCTGACTTTC. Its translation: CASSLNTGAGANVLTF.

In DNA, the CDR3 is TGTGCCAGCAGCAAATCTAGCGGGAAAGACAATGAGCAGTTCTTC. Its protein is CASSKSSGKDNEQFF. The V and J genes are TRBV21-1 and TRBJ2-1; no DNA check was done on the table's D call, TRBD2. TRBV21-1 is recorded as a pseudogene. The CDR3 is made up of 15 amino acids.

This clone was seen a few times. This rearrangement joins TRBV7-9 to TRBJ2-1; 7 bases align to TRBD2. With V trimmed by 5 bases and J by 4 bases, 11 bases remained unmatched. Germline loops: CDR1 SEHNR, CDR2 FQNEAQ (reference sequence). This CDR3 has 16 amino acids. The CDR3 nucleotides read TGTGCCAGCAGCCTCCTCCGGGGACTAAAATACAATGAGCAGTTCTTC. It codes for CASSLLRGLKYNEQFF.

V gene TRBV19 combines with J gene TRBJ1-5; 7 bases line up with TRBD1. Germline lookup yields CDR1 LNHDA and CDR2 SQIVND (reference sequence). The CDR3 length is 17 residues. Losses at the gene ends were 5 bases for V and 0 bases for J; bases not matched to a gene: 10. The CDR3 region has the DNA TGTGCCAGTAGTTACGCGACAGGGCTCTATAGCAATCAGCCCCAGCATTTT. It specifies CASSYATGLYSNQPQHF.

The chain carries TRBV9 and TRBJ1-1; D uncertain. Trimming stripped 4 bases from V and 4 bases from J, with 11 bases between. CDR3 length: 13 amino acids. Germline lookup yields CDR1 SGDLS and CDR2 YYNGEE. The CDR3 DNA sequence: TGTGCCAGCAGCCCATTATTCAGCACTGAAGCTTTCTTT. Its protein is CASSPLFSTEAFF.

This chain joins TRBV7-2 and TRBJ2-7, with a possible D match to TRBD2 (5 bases). The CDR3 is made up of 11 amino acids. Germline CDR1 reads SGHTA; CDR2 reads FQGNSA. Trimming cost V 5 bases and J 4 bases, with 6 bases left between them. Here the CDR3 DNA reads TGTGCCAGCAGCCCGGGGTACGAGCAGTACTTC. This encodes CASSPGYEQYF.

This chain's CDR3 is CASSQEEGDQPQHF. The CDR3 DNA sequence: TGTGCCAGCAGCCAGGAAGAGGGAGATCAGCCCCAGCATTTT. The rearrangement joins TRBV4-2 to TRBJ1-5; D not resolved. The germline V and J ends were trimmed by 3 bases and 5 bases, with 11 bases remaining between them. The germline V gene has CDR1 LGHNA and CDR2 YNFKEQ. The CDR3 sequence is 14 residues long.

Only one count was recorded for this clone. The chain is built from TRBV20-1 and TRBJ1-2, with D hard to call. Germline assignment: CDR1 DFQATT and CDR2 SNEGSKA (reference sequence). CDR3 size: 11 residues. V was cut by 3 bases and J by 9 bases, with 11 bases left in between. This chain's CDR3 is CSARSRGSYTF. The CDR3 region has the DNA TGCAGTGCTAGGTCCCGGGGTAGCTACACCTTC.

V and J are TRBV7-3 and TRBJ1-1, with TRBD1 matching over 9 bases. The CDR3 is made up of 15 amino acids. Germline lookup yields CDR1 SGHTA and CDR2 FQGTGA. V dropped 5 bases and J dropped 4; count of bases not matched to a gene: 8. In DNA, the CDR3 is TGTGCCAGCAGCCCGGGACAGGGTTTTAGCACTGAAGCTTTCTTT. Its translation: CASSPGQGFSTEAFF.

A single count supports this clone. J is TRBJ2-7 and V is TRBV4-3; 8 nucleotides align to TRBD1. The germline V gene encodes CDR1 LGHNA and CDR2 YSLEER. The CDR3 consists of 16 residues. Trimming took 1 base from V and 2 from J; bases not matched to a gene: 7. The CDR3 nucleotides read TGCGCCAGCAGCCAAGGGACGGACAGGGTACCCTACGAGCAGTACTTC. Its protein product is CASSQGTDRVPYEQYF.

This CDR3 is CASSFTGPFSGNTIYF. CDR3 nucleotides: TGCGCCAGCAGCTTTACGGGTCCTTTCTCTGGAAACACCATATATTTT. V is TRBV5-1 and J is TRBJ1-3; D is uncertain. This CDR3 contains 16 residues. The V end lost 2 bases, the J end lost 0 bases, and 12 bases lay between the germline ends. In germline, CDR1 is SGHRS, CDR2 YFSETQ.

V usage is TRBV6-4 and J usage is TRBJ1-6; perhaps TRBD1 as D (5 bases). The CDR3 loop spans 13 amino acids. Germline V CDR1 and CDR2: MRHNA, SNTAGT. V was clipped by 5 bases and J by 9 bases, with 11 bases between them. For the CDR3, the DNA is TGTGCCAGCAGTCCGTCGGGGGGTTCACCCCTCCACTTT. Amino acid sequence: CASSPSGGSPLHF.

The chain joins TRBV6-1 to TRBJ1-1, with D hard to call. Between the trimmed V and J ends, which lost 4 bases and 0 bases, there was a span of 9 bases. The CDR3 loop spans 14 amino acids. The germline V gene encodes CDR1 MNHNS and CDR2 SASEGT. The CDR3: CASSVLGMNTEAFF. The CDR3 DNA reads TGTGCCAGCAGTGTCTTAGGCATGAACACTGAAGCTTTCTTT.

This clone showed up just once. The V call is TRBV19, the J call TRBJ1-1; D remains ambiguous. The length of the CDR3 is 14 residues. The germline V gene has CDR1 LNHDA and CDR2 SQIVND (reference sequence). Trimming removed 3 bases at V and 2 bases at J, with 10 bases between. The CDR3 loop is CASSIGQINTEAFF. The CDR3, as DNA: TGTGCCAGTAGTATCGGTCAAATTAACACTGAAGCTTTCTTT.

Details on this clone: Distinct nucleotide sequences in the sample also encode this CDR3. The chain links TRBV5-4 to TRBJ1-2, with D possibly TRBD1 on 6 matching bases. Trimming cost V 4 bases and J 3 bases, with 10 bases left between them. In germline, CDR1 is SGHNT, CDR2 YYREEE (reference sequence). This CDR3 is 13 amino acids long. CDR3 sequence (DNA): TGTGCCAGCAGCCCGGACAGAGACTATGGCTACACCTTC. It specifies CASSPDRDYGYTF. Complete variable domain (other parts from reference TRBV5-4 and TRBJ1-2): ETGVTQSPTHLIKTRGQQVTLRCSSQSGHNTVSWYQQALGQGPQFIFQYYREEENGRGNFPPRFSGLQFPNYSSELNVNALELDDSALYLCASSPDRDYGYTFGSGTRLTVV.

This clone has just a few counts. V usage is TRBV20-1 and J usage is TRBJ1-2; maybe TRBD1 (5 bases). Between the trimmed V and J ends, which lost 6 bases and 4 bases, there was a span of 9 bases. The CDR3 is made up of 11 amino acids. CDR1 and CDR2 from the germline V gene are DFQATT and SNEGSKA (reference sequence). Here the CDR3 DNA reads TGCAGTGCATACGGGGCCTATGGCTACACCTTC. Protein sequence: CSAYGAYGYTF.

This chain links TRBV18 with TRBJ1-1, with 10 bases matching TRBD1. With V trimmed by 2 bases and J by 4 bases, 10 bases remained unmatched. CDR3 length equals 17 residues. Germline CDR1 is KGHSH and CDR2 is LQKENI. Written as DNA, the CDR3 is TGTGCCAGCTCACCATCCGACAGGGGGCCCTCGGGCACTGAAGCTTTCTTT. As protein: CASSPSDRGPSGTEAFF.

This clone was picked up one time. The V call is TRBV30, the J call TRBJ1-6; a possible D gene is TRBD1 (5 bases). The ends were cut back, 3 bases at V and 6 bases at J, with 15 bases in the middle. This CDR3 region has 15 residues. Germline CDR1 GTSNPN, CDR2 SVGIG (reference sequence). The CDR3 reads CAWRAGGRANSPLHF. DNA of the CDR3: TGTGCCTGGAGAGCGGGGGGAAGGGCTAATTCACCCCTCCACTTT.

The rearrangement uses TRBV5-1 and TRBJ2-1; D is unresolved. This CDR3 spans 16 amino acids. Germline-derived CDR1 and CDR2 are SGHRS and YFSETQ. Trimming removed 4 bases from V and 0 bases from J, with 14 bases in between. The CDR3 protein is CASSHPTLSSYNEQFF. CDR3 coding DNA: TGCGCCAGCAGCCACCCGACATTGAGCTCCTACAATGAGCAGTTCTTC.

A few counts support this clone. The CDR3 DNA reads as TGTGCCAGTATCGGGGGCGTCAGCTCCTACGAGCAGTACTTC. Translation: CASIGGVSSYEQYF. The chain joins TRBV28 to TRBJ2-7; D assignment may be TRBD1 or TRBD2 (6 bases each). V was shortened by 9 bases and J by 0 bases, with 15 bases between the two germline ends. The CDR3 totals 14 residues. CDR1 and CDR2 from the germline V gene are MDHEN and SYDVKM.

On this clone: The sample holds other DNA sequences that translate to the same CDR3. V gene TRBV5-1 combines with J gene TRBJ1-5; a possible D gene is TRBD1 (6 bases). Germline CDR1 reads SGHRS; CDR2 reads YFSETQ. The V end lost 0 bases, the J end lost 1 base, and 8 bases lay between the germline ends. This CDR3 has 15 residues. CDR3 nucleotide sequence: TGCGCCAGCAGCTTGGAGGGGGACAGCAATCAGCCCCAGCATTTT. This codes for CASSLEGDSNQPQHF.

The DNA of the CDR3 is TGTGCCAGCAGTTACGGGGGTTTGGGCGAGCAGTACTTC. This translates into CASSYGGLGEQYF. V is TRBV6-5 and J is TRBJ2-7, with D tentatively TRBD1 or TRBD2 (5 bases each). In germline, CDR1 is MNHEY, CDR2 SVGAGI. There are 13 residues in the CDR3. V was cut by 2 bases and J by 6 bases, with 11 bases left in between.

The rearrangement joins TRBV13 to TRBJ2-7; no reliable D call. The CDR3 loop spans 14 amino acids. The ends were cut back, 4 bases at V and 3 bases at J, with 13 bases in the middle. Germline assignment: CDR1 PRHDT and CDR2 FYEKMQ (reference sequence). In DNA, the CDR3 is TGTGCCAGCAGCTCGTCCTCTAAGAACTACGAGCAGTACTTC. Its translation: CASSSSSKNYEQYF.

The V gene is TRBV27, the J gene TRBJ2-3; 9 bases line up with TRBD2. The CDR3 length is 13 residues. The J segment lost 9 bases and the V segment lost 4 bases, leaving 5 bases of the junction unmatched. Per germline, CDR1 MNHEY and CDR2 SMNVEV (reference sequence). CDR3 bases: TGTGCCAGCAGTTCAGCTAGCGGGGCAACGCAGTATTTT. It is translated as CASSSASGATQYF.

Concerning this clone itself: This sample includes further DNA sequences coding for the same CDR3. The chain combines TRBV21-1 with TRBJ2-7; no check of the table's D call, TRBD2, against the DNA was made. TRBV21-1 is flagged as a pseudogene. CDR3 length equals 16 residues. This CDR3 reads CASSKWDSGGNYEQYF. The CDR3 DNA sequence: TGTGCCAGCAGCAAATGGGATAGCGGGGGGAACTACGAGCAGTACTTC.

This sequence joins TRBV30 and TRBJ2-5; perhaps TRBD1 as D (5 bases). Between the trimmed V and J ends, which lost 0 bases and 5 bases, there was a span of 19 bases. CDR3 length: 16 residues. The germline V gene encodes CDR1 GTSNPN and CDR2 SVGIG (reference sequence). CDR3 protein: CAWSVVLSGFVETQYF. CDR3 coding DNA: TGTGCCTGGAGTGTTGTCTTGTCAGGGTTCGTGGAGACCCAGTACTTC.